Sequencing of this T cell receptor beta chain was carried out in a study of Graves' ophthalmopathy and Graves' hyperthyroidism. Calling hyperthyroidism stable required that no ophthalmopathy show up within 18 months of follow-up. Patients were left out if they had other autoimmune diseases, uncontrolled infections, pregnancy or lactation. As the template, RNA transcripts were used to amplify TCR beta CDR3 regions. The first round was an RT-PCR with HTBI primers, and the second round was a multiplex PCR. TCRdb reprocessed the multiplex PCR reads via MiXCR and lists one record per CDR3 protein. The sample has 300,000 to 400,000 distinct CDR3 sequences, approximately 18% seen once. This clonotype was counted at least ten times. Its target is unknown. Findings and limits, study-wide: The authors also found most expanded thyroid clonotypes above 0.001 frequency in blood. Sensitivity of 87.88% and specificity of about 77% were achieved when a 13-signature model separated ophthalmopathy from stable hyperthyroidism.

CDR1 DFQATT and CDR2 SNEGSKA come from the germline V gene (reference sequence). V was pared by 1 base and J by 5 bases, with 15 bases between. The CDR3 extends over 14 amino acids. Sequenced input: peripheral blood. This rearrangement joins TRBV20-1 to TRBJ2-7; a possible D gene is TRBD1 (5 bases). The TCR comes from an adult woman with stable Graves' hyperthyroidism. The CDR3 spells CSARVVGALDEQYF. The CDR3 DNA reads TGCAGTGCTAGAGTTGTAGGGGCGCTGGACGAGCAGTACTTC.